This is a list of T cell receptor beta chains from one sample in a study of T cell changes during pregnancy in multiple sclerosis. Assay used: immunoSEQ multiplex PCR; TCRdb lists only in-frame clones, some missing. This table holds about 44,000 clones, roughly nine tenths found once. Sequenced here: CD4+ T cells from peripheral blood mononuclear cells, sampled in the first trimester of pregnancy. The receptor set was obtained from a female donor with multiple sclerosis, enrolled in a pregnancy study. CDR3s include the opening cysteine and the closing phenylalanine or tryptophan. D genes are given only for firm matches. Only some rows state a clone size, as once, few, many or a class for expanded clones.

TRBV5-1,TRBD2,TRBJ2-3,.,16,CASSFTTSGRERTQYF,TGCGCCAGCAGCTTTACGACTAGCGGGAGGGAGCGTACGCAGTATTTT
TRBV5-1,TRBD1,TRBJ2-1,once,15,CASSLEGTGGNEQFF,TGCGCCAGCAGCTTGGAGGGGACAGGAGGCAATGAGCAGTTCTTC
TRBV9,.,TRBJ2-3,.,12,CASSVELDTQYF,TGTGCCAGCAGCGTAGAACTGGATACGCAGTATTTT
TRBV7-9,TRBD2,TRBJ2-3,.,16,CASSSGNSGRTDTQYF,TGTGCCAGCAGCTCTGGGAACAGCGGGAGGACAGATACGCAGTATTTT
TRBV27,.,TRBJ2-1,.,17,CASSPTGLRGSGNEQFF,TGTGCCAGCAGTCCCACAGGACTAAGAGGGAGTGGGAATGAGCAGTTCTTC
TRBV5-1,.,TRBJ1-2,.,16,CASSLVLERSYYGYTF,TGCGCCAGCAGCTTGGTATTGGAGCGAAGCTACTATGGCTACACCTTC
TRBV28,.,TRBJ2-5,.,13,CASATPSIGTQYF,TGTGCCAGCGCCACTCCTAGCATCGGGACCCAGTACTTC
TRBV28,.,TRBJ1-5,.,16,CASSLLRRGRGQPQHF,TGTGCCAGCAGTTTGCTTAGGCGGGGTCGAGGCCAGCCCCAGCATTTT
TRBV11-2,.,TRBJ1-2,.,14,CASSSISGRQGYTF,TGTGCCAGCAGCTCCATCTCCGGGAGACAGGGCTACACCTTC
TRBV7-9,.,TRBJ1-5,.,15,CASSLSSGNYQPQHF,TGTGCCAGCAGCTTGTCATCAGGGAATTATCAGCCCCAGCATTTT
TRBV18,TRBD1,TRBJ2-7,.,14,CASSPGTGESVQYF,TGTGCCAGCTCACCCGGGACAGGGGAGTCCGTGCAGTACTTC
TRBV7-2,TRBD2,TRBJ2-7,.,17,CASSFRGGLAGTYEQYF,TGTGCCAGCAGCTTTCGCGGCGGACTAGCGGGAACCTACGAGCAGTACTTC
TRBV6-5,TRBD2,TRBJ2-1,few,15,CASSSPGTRVHEQFF,TGTGCCAGCAGTTCCCCCGGGACTAGGGTGCATGAGCAGTTCTTC
TRBV9,TRBD1,TRBJ2-7,.,17,CASSGSHSGTASYEQYF,TGTGCCAGCAGCGGATCACACTCCGGGACAGCCTCCTACGAGCAGTACTTC
TRBV5-1,TRBD2,TRBJ2-7,.,15,CASSLEAGGSYEQYF,TGCGCCAGCAGCCTGGAAGCGGGGGGCTCCTACGAGCAGTACTTC
TRBV5-1,.,TRBJ2-5,.,14,CASSLATQEETQYF,TGCGCCAGCAGCTTGGCGACACAGGAAGAGACCCAGTACTTC
TRBV5-1,TRBD2,TRBJ2-1,.,15,CASSSGLAGSDEQFF,TGCGCCAGCAGCTCAGGACTAGCGGGAAGTGATGAGCAGTTCTTC
TRBV28,TRBD1,TRBJ1-2,once,15,CASSSRDRGAGAYTF,TGTGCCAGCAGTTCCCGGGACAGGGGAGCGGGAGCCTACACCTTC
TRBV11-2,.,TRBJ2-1,.,14,CASSWGVSANEQFF,TGTGCCAGCAGCTGGGGGGTTAGCGCTAATGAGCAGTTCTTC
TRBV4-1,.,TRBJ1-5,few,18,CASSQDPAGSYSNQPQHF,TGCGCCAGCAGCCAAGATCCAGCAGGTTCATATAGCAATCAGCCCCAGCATTTT
TRBV5-1,.,TRBJ2-7,.,13,CASSVTGYEGQYF,TGCGCCAGCAGCGTTACAGGGTACGAGGGGCAGTACTTC
TRBV15,.,TRBJ1-2,.,16,CATSRDRDTLNYGYTF,TGTGCCACCAGCAGAGACCGCGACACACTCAACTATGGCTACACCTTC
TRBV5-1,TRBD1,TRBJ2-7,once,15,CASSLGGTGLHEQYF,TGCGCCAGCAGCTTGGGCGGGACAGGGCTCCACGAGCAGTACTTC
TRBV28,.,TRBJ1-4,.,15,CASRKRSGTNEKLFF,TGTGCCAGCAGAAAAAGGTCGGGGACTAATGAAAAACTGTTTTTT
TRBV19,.,TRBJ2-3,.,16,CASSIGGHSGTDTQYF,TGTGCCAGTAGTATCGGGGGGCATTCGGGCACAGATACGCAGTATTTT
TRBV7-2,.,TRBJ1-2,.,15,CASSLGGGWDYGYTF,TGTGCCAGCAGCCTAGGTGGGGGGTGGGACTATGGCTACACCTTC
TRBV19,TRBD2,TRBJ2-3,.,16,CASSRRGTRPTDTQYF,TGTGCCAGTAGTAGGAGGGGGACTAGACCAACAGATACGCAGTATTTT
TRBV6-6,.,TRBJ2-3,.,15,CASSDFSEGGDTQYF,TGTGCCAGCAGTGATTTTAGCGAGGGGGGGGATACGCAGTATTTT
TRBV6-5,TRBD1,TRBJ2-3,.,14,CASRPDRIRDTQYF,TGTGCCAGCAGACCGGACAGGATCCGAGATACGCAGTATTTT
TRBV6-5,.,TRBJ2-1,.,13,CASSLVRESEQFF,TGTGCCAGCAGTTTGGTGAGGGAGAGTGAGCAGTTCTTC
TRBV4-3,TRBD1,TRBJ1-1,.,21,CASSPSLVRGVLSPMNTEAFF,TGCGCCAGCAGCCCCTCGCTCGTCAGGGGGGTTCTTTCACCTATGAACACTGAAGCTTTCTTT
TRBV5-1,TRBD2,TRBJ2-7,few,15,CASSWLAGHSYEQYF,TGCGCCAGCAGCTGGCTAGCGGGTCACTCCTACGAGCAGTACTTC
TRBV2,.,TRBJ2-5,.,13,CASSVDSQETQYF,TGTGCCAGCAGTGTAGACTCACAAGAGACCCAGTACTTC
TRBV28,.,TRBJ2-7,.,14,CASSPRGGGYEQYF,TGTGCCAGCAGTCCCCGGGGTGGTGGCTACGAGCAGTACTTC
TRBV14,.,TRBJ1-1,.,12,CASSRTATQAFF,TGTGCCAGCAGCAGGACAGCCACCCAAGCTTTCTTT
TRBV4-1,TRBD1,TRBJ1-2,.,14,CASSKTGALYGYTF,TGCGCCAGCAGTAAGACAGGGGCTCTCTATGGCTACACCTTC
TRBV6-1,TRBD1,TRBJ2-7,.,15,CASSPARDRGREQYF,TGTGCCAGCAGTCCAGCAAGGGACAGGGGCCGCGAGCAGTACTTC
TRBV28,TRBD1,TRBJ2-3,.,15,CASSSRGQGTDTQYF,TGTGCCAGCAGTTCCCGTGGACAGGGGACAGATACGCAGTATTTT
TRBV7-9,.,TRBJ2-7,.,13,CASSRDWTKEQYF,TGTGCCAGCAGCCGGGACTGGACGAAGGAGCAGTACTTC
TRBV18,TRBD1,TRBJ2-7,.,14,CASSPLDRFSEQYF,TGTGCCAGCTCACCCCTGGACAGGTTCTCCGAGCAGTACTTC
TRBV5-6,TRBD1,TRBJ2-7,.,13,CASSVTGVYEQYF,TGTGCCAGCAGCGTAACAGGGGTTTACGAGCAGTACTTC
TRBV19,.,TRBJ2-3,.,14,CASSGQTGTDTQYF,TGTGCCAGTAGTGGGCAGACGGGCACAGATACGCAGTATTTT
TRBV6-6,TRBD1,TRBJ1-2,.,13,CAIEDRSNYGYTF,TGTGCCATCGAGGACAGGAGTAACTATGGCTACACCTTC
TRBV6-5,.,TRBJ2-1,.,15,CASSYTHGQYNEQFF,TGTGCCAGCAGTTACACCCACGGACAGTACAATGAGCAGTTCTTC
TRBV20-1,TRBD1,TRBJ2-1,.,11,CSADRDSEQFF,TGCAGTGCTGACAGGGACAGCGAGCAGTTCTTC
TRBV19,TRBD2,TRBJ2-1,.,17,CASSIRSASGIYNEQFF,TGTGCCAGTAGTATCCGCTCCGCCAGCGGGATATACAATGAGCAGTTCTTC
TRBV11-3,TRBD1,TRBJ2-7,.,14,CASSETGNTYEQYF,TGTGCCAGCTCAGAGACAGGGAACACCTACGAGCAGTACTTC
TRBV7-2,TRBD1,TRBJ1-1,.,13,CASRDRGATEAFF,TGTGCCAGCAGGGACAGGGGTGCGACTGAAGCTTTCTTT
TRBV19,TRBD1,TRBJ2-3,.,14,CASSDRGLTDTQYF,TGTGCCAGTAGTGACAGGGGGCTGACAGATACGCAGTATTTT